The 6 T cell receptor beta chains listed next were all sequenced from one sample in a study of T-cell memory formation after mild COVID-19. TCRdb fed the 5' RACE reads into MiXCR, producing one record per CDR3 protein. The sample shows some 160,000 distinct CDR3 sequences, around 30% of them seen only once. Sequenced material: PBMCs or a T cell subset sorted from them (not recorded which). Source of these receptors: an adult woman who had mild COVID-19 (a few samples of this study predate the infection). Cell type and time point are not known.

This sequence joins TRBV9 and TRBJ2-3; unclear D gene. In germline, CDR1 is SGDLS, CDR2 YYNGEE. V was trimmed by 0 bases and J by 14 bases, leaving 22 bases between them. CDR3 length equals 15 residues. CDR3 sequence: CASSVDGESTDTGYF. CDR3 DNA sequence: TGTGCCAGCAGCGTAGACGGAGAGAGCACAGATACGGGGTATTTT. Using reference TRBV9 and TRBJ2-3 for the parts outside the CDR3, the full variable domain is DSGVTQTPKHLITATGQRVTLRCSPRSGDLSVYWYQQSLDQGLQFLIQYYNGEERAKGNILERFSAQQFPDLHSELNLSSLELGDSALYFCASSVDGESTDTGYFGPGTRLTVL.

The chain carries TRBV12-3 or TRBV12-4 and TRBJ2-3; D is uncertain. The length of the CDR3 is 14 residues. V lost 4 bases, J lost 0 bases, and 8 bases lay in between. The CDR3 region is CASSSEISTDTQYF. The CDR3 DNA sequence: TGTGCCAGCAGTTCGGAAATTAGCACAGATACGCAGTATTTT.

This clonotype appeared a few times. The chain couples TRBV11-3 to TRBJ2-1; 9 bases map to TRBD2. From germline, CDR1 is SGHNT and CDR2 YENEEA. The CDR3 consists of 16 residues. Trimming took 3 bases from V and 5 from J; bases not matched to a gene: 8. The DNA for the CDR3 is TGTGCCAGCAGCTTCTTAGCGGGAGAGCCCAACAATGAGCAGTTCTTC. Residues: CASSFLAGEPNNEQFF.

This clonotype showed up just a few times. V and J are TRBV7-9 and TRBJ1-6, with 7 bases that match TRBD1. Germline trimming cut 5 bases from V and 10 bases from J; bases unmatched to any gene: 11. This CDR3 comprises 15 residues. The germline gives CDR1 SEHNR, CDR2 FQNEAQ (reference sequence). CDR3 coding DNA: TGTGCCAGCAGCCGCTTCATGACAGGGAACTCACCCCTCCACTTT. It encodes CASSRFMTGNSPLHF.

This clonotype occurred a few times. CDR3 sequence (DNA): TGTGCCATCAGAGTACTAGCGGGACCGTACAATGAGCAGTTCTTC. Its translation is CAIRVLAGPYNEQFF. The rearrangement uses TRBV10-3 and TRBJ2-1; 10 positions match TRBD2. J gave up 4 bases and V 6 bases, and 6 bases lay outside the gene matches. Germline CDR1 reads ENHRY; CDR2 reads SYGVKD. This CDR3 has 15 residues.

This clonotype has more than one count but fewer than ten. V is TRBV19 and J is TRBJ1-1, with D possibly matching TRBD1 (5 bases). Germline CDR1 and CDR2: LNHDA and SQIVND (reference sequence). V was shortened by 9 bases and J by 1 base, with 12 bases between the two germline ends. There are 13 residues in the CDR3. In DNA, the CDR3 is TGTGCCAGCGCCGGGACGGCGAACACTGAAGCTTTCTTT. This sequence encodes CASAGTANTEAFF.